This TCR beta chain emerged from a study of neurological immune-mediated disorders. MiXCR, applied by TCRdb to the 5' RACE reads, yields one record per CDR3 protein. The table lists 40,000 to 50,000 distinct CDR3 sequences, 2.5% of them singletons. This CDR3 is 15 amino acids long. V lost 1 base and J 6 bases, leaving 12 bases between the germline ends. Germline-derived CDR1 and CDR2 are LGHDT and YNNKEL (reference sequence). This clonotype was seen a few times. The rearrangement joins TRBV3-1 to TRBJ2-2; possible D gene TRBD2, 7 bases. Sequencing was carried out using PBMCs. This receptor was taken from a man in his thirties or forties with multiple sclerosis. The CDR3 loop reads CASSQGRGPAGELFF. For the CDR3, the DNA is TGTGCCAGCAGCCAAGGGCGGGGGCCCGCCGGGGAGCTGTTTTTT.